The T cell receptor (beta chain) described here comes from a study of shared clonotypes between healthy human individuals. Study-level findings and limits: Donor scarcity curtailed the genetic and exposure-history diversity represented herein. Against clonotypes common to all four donors, non-shared ones had lower generation probabilities. Collection of samples was limited to blood; tissue repertoires likely differ.

A word on this clone: What it binds is unknown.

The table came from immunoSEQ multiplex PCR; TCRdb's copy has only in-frame clones and leaves some out. Among 2 million to 2.5 million clones listed, 85% to 95% were seen once. CDR3 length: 12 amino acids. Trimming removed 4 bases at V and 0 bases at J, with 4 bases between. Germline assignment: CDR1 MGHDK and CDR2 SYGVNS. This chain links TRBV25-1 with TRBJ2-7; D gene uncertain. This receptor was identified in a man aged 18-30 years in good health. Some clones in this sample may be carry-over from other donors' samples. Sequenced sample: naive CD4+ T cells from PBMCs. Sample subset: CD45RA+ positively selected. The CDR3 is CASSGDSYEQYF. CDR3 DNA sequence: TGTGCCAGCAGTGGGGACTCCTACGAGCAGTACTTC.